This T cell receptor beta chain was sequenced in a study of OX40 agonist ivuxolimab in advanced cancers. V was shortened by 3 bases and J by 8 bases, with 13 bases between the two germline ends. Germline V gene lookup returns CDR1 SGHTA and CDR2 FQGTGA. The CDR3 is made up of 13 amino acids. The data were produced by immunoSEQ multiplex PCR, yet TCRdb's version contains in-frame clones alone and is incomplete. The sample lists around 51,000 clones, around nine tenths seen once, with approximately 10% in the top ten. Material: CD4+ or CD8+ T cells sorted from blood, obtained in a trial of the OX40 agonist ivuxolimab. The V gene is TRBV7-3, the J gene TRBJ1-2; D is ambiguous. The TCR was taken from an adult with an advanced solid tumor such as melanoma, head and neck, liver or kidney cancer. The CDR3 nucleotides are TGTGCCAGCAGCTTGGCGGGATCCATGGGCTACACCTTC. Encoded protein: CASSLAGSMGYTF.